The 10 T cell receptor beta chains given below trace back to one sample, sequenced in a study of blood T cell repertoires in COVID-19. Only in-frame clones appear in the TCRdb table, and some are missing; sequencing was by immunoSEQ multiplex PCR. The data contain 150,000 to 200,000 clones, 81% of them singletons. The specimen was peripheral blood. These receptors came from a woman aged 40 to 49 with COVID-19, enrolled during active disease.

The gene calls are TRBV3-1 (or the pseudogene TRBV3-2) and TRBJ2-7, with D possibly TRBD2 on 5 matching bases. The CDR3 runs 15 residues. Germline lookup yields CDR1 LGHDT and CDR2 YNNKEL (reference sequence). V was shortened by 4 bases and J by 2 bases, with 15 bases between the two germline ends. Here the CDR3 reads CASSPFGSGTYEQYF. The CDR3 coding sequence is TGTGCCAGCAGCCCCTTCGGCAGCGGAACCTACGAGCAGTACTTC.

This chain joins TRBV9 and TRBJ2-3, with D possibly being TRBD1 (5 bases). Germline loops: CDR1 SGDLS, CDR2 YYNGEE. Trimming left V 2 bases short and J 5 bases short, with 18 bases between. The CDR3 sequence is 16 residues long. The CDR3 reads CASSVLRDQGEDTQYF. The CDR3, as DNA: TGTGCCAGCAGCGTCCTCCGTGACCAGGGTGAAGATACGCAGTATTTT.

The rearrangement links TRBV9 to TRBJ2-5; 10 bases map to TRBD2. After removal of 0 bases from V and 6 bases from J, the junction contained 8 bases not matched to a gene. CDR3 length equals 16 residues. CDR1 is SGDLS, CDR2 YYNGEE, per germline. CDR3 protein: CASSVDTSGVLKTQYF. For the CDR3, the DNA is TGTGCCAGCAGCGTAGACACTAGCGGGGTTCTAAAGACCCAGTACTTC.

J is TRBJ1-3 and V is TRBV3-1 (or the pseudogene TRBV3-2); D may be TRBD1 (5 bases). Trimming took 4 bases from V and 4 from J, leaving 8 bases between them. This CDR3 has 13 residues. Germline V gives CDR1 LGHDT, CDR2 YNNKEL (reference sequence). The chain's CDR3 is CASSPTGGNTIYF. CDR3 DNA sequence: TGTGCCAGCAGCCCCACAGGCGGAAACACCATATATTTT.

The chain uses TRBV7-3 and TRBJ2-3; 10 positions match TRBD2. J gave up 6 bases and V 3 bases, and 9 bases lay outside the gene matches. This CDR3 contains 16 residues. Germline V gives CDR1 SGHTA, CDR2 FQGTGA. CDR3 DNA sequence: TGTGCCAGCAGCTTCCTAGCGGGGGTCGAAGGGGATACGCAGTATTTT. Protein sequence: CASSFLAGVEGDTQYF.

The CDR3 protein is CASKRVSYEQYF. CDR3 DNA: TGTGCCAGCAAGCGGGTCTCCTACGAGCAGTACTTC. The V gene is TRBV6-5, the J gene TRBJ2-7; D is possibly TRBD2 (6 bases). Germline assignment: CDR1 MNHEY and CDR2 SVGAGI. Deletions cut 7 bases from V and 0 bases from J, with 7 bases between. The CDR3 extends over 12 amino acids.

V usage is TRBV7-9 and J usage is TRBJ1-6; D not resolved. The germline V gene encodes CDR1 SEHNR and CDR2 FQNEAQ (reference sequence). V lost 5 bases and J 10 bases, leaving 12 bases between the germline ends. This CDR3 is 13 amino acids long. The CDR3 sequence is CASSAVGGSPLHF. In DNA form, the CDR3 reads TGTGCCAGCAGCGCCGTCGGCGGATCACCCCTCCACTTT.

The chain recombines TRBV5-1 with TRBJ2-7, with 10 bases fitting TRBD1. The CDR3 has 15 residues. The V segment lost 5 bases and the J segment 4 bases; nucleotides outside the gene matches: 9. From germline, CDR1 is SGHRS and CDR2 YFSETQ. The DNA for the CDR3 is TGCGCCAGCAGAGCTGACAGGGGGCTGGTATACGAGCAGTACTTC. As protein: CASRADRGLVYEQYF.

This chain links TRBV3-1 (or the pseudogene TRBV3-2) with TRBJ1-2; 8 bases are a match to TRBD1. This CDR3 has 16 amino acids. J gave up 3 bases and V 3 bases, and 9 bases lay outside the gene matches. Germline V CDR1 and CDR2: LGHDT, YNNKEL (reference sequence). The CDR3 loop is CASSHSDRVVYYGYTF. CDR3 DNA: TGTGCCAGCAGCCACTCGGACAGGGTAGTATACTATGGCTACACCTTC.

This chain links TRBV11-2 with TRBJ1-4, with 9 bases matching TRBD1. This CDR3 has 16 amino acids. Germline trimming cut 1 base from V and 8 bases from J; bases unmatched to any gene: 8. CDR1 SGHAT and CDR2 FQNNGV come from the germline V gene. The CDR3 reads CASSLGAGQGYEKLFF. In nucleotides, the CDR3 is TGTGCCAGCAGCTTAGGTGCGGGACAGGGCTACGAAAAACTGTTTTTT.